Below, 30 T cell receptor beta chains from the same sample are listed, as sequenced in a study of spatial heterogeneity in lung cancer. Time point meaning: sample taken at primary tumor resection. Findings and caveats of the study: Intratumoral expanded alpha and beta TCR counts were found to track tumor mutation counts.

These receptors' antigens are unknown. TCRdb itself ran the 5' RACE reads through MiXCR, one entry per CDR3 protein. The sample holds some 4,800 distinct CDR3 sequences, roughly 12% seen once. Specimen: lung tumor tissue, collected at surgery. Source of these receptors: a male donor with early-stage non-small cell lung cancer.

This clonotype qualifies as medium-sized. V and J are TRBV14 and TRBJ2-7; 11 bases fit TRBD1. The CDR3 loop spans 14 amino acids. Germline V gene data show CDR1 as SGHDN and CDR2 as FVKESK. The J segment lost 3 bases and the V segment lost 6 bases, leaving 4 bases of the junction unmatched. CDR3 loop: CASRPGTGGYEQYF. CDR3 DNA: TGTGCCAGCAGACCCGGGACAGGGGGCTACGAGCAGTACTTC.

This clonotype is termed medium-sized (0.01 to 0.1%). One end of the junction varies from germline; a read error may be responsible. The CDR3 here is CASSLDGGGFNEQFF. CDR3 nucleotides: TGTGCTAGCAGCTTAGACGGGGGCGGCTTCAATGAGCAGTTCTTC. V is TRBV7-7 and J is TRBJ2-1; the D call may be TRBD1 or TRBD2 (6 bases each). CDR3 length equals 15 residues. The V gene's germline CDR1 is SSHAT and CDR2 FNYEAQ (reference sequence). Drawing the rest from reference TRBV7-7 and TRBJ2-1, the complete variable domain is GAGVSQSPRYKVTKRGQDVTLRCDPISSHATLYWYQQALGQGPEFLTYFNYEAQPDKSGLPSDRFSAERPEGSISTLTIQRTEQRDSAMYRCASSLDGGGFNEQFFGPGTRLTVL.

In its sample, this clonotype is medium-sized. The chain is built from TRBV20-1 and TRBJ1-1, with D possibly being TRBD1 (6 bases). Per the germline V gene, CDR1 is DFQATT and CDR2 is SNEGSKA (reference sequence). V was shortened by 4 bases and J by 1 base, with 10 bases between the two germline ends. The CDR3 loop spans 13 amino acids. CDR3 sequence: CSAKLGQNTEAFF. The CDR3 nucleotides read TGCAGTGCTAAACTGGGACAGAACACTGAAGCTTTCTTT.

This clonotype was seen at least ten times. V usage is TRBV2 and J usage is TRBJ2-5; possible D gene TRBD1, 5 bases. The CDR3 sequence is 13 residues long. The V end was cut by 6 bases, the J end by 1 base, with 9 bases between. CDR1 is SNHLY, CDR2 FYNNEI, per germline. CDR3 sequence reads: CASRGAIQETQYF. CDR3 coding DNA: TGTGCCAGCAGAGGGGCCATCCAAGAGACCCAGTACTTC.

Relative to its sample, this clonotype is large. V gene TRBV9 combines with J gene TRBJ2-1; TRBD1 matches 7 bases. The CDR3 extends over 14 amino acids. After removal of 4 bases from V and 8 bases from J, the junction contained 9 bases not matched to a gene. Germline lookup yields CDR1 SGDLS and CDR2 YYNGEE. The CDR3 DNA sequence: TGTGCCAGCAGCATTCGACAGGGTAAAGATGAGCAGTTCTTC. Protein: CASSIRQGKDEQFF.

The table lists this clonotype with many counts. The chain carries TRBV7-8 and TRBJ2-5; D is unclear. The CDR3 is made up of 12 amino acids. Germline CDR1 is SGHVS and CDR2 is FQNEAQ. Trimming took off 3 bases at V and 1 base at J, with 3 bases between the two ends. CDR3 in DNA: TGTGCCAGCAGCTTCCGCCAAGAGACCCAGTACTTC. Translating it yields CASSFRQETQYF.

This clonotype is classed as medium-sized (0.01 to 0.1%). The CDR3, as DNA: TGTGCCATCAGTGGCCAAGCCGGGACTAGCGCGGAGACCCAGTACTTC. Translation: CAISGQAGTSAETQYF. The chain recombines TRBV10-3 with TRBJ2-5, with 10 bases identical to TRBD2. This CDR3 region has 16 residues. CDR1 and CDR2 (germline): ENHRY, SYGVKD. V shed 4 bases and J 5 bases; nucleotides not matched to a gene: 10.

This clonotype appeared many times. The chain couples TRBV7-8 to TRBJ2-1; TRBD1 might be the D (5 bases). The V and J ends lost 1 base and 1 base respectively, with 11 bases between them. The CDR3 has 16 residues. CDR1 and CDR2 from the germline V gene are SGHVS and FQNEAQ. The CDR3 here is CASSLERGGSYNEQFF. In DNA form, the CDR3 reads TGTGCCAGCAGCTTAGAAAGGGGTGGTTCCTACAATGAGCAGTTCTTC.

The rearrangement uses TRBV5-1 and TRBJ1-4; maybe TRBD1 (5 bases). In germline, CDR1 is SGHRS, CDR2 YFSETQ. V lost 4 bases and J lost 0, with 19 bases in between. This CDR3 comprises 18 residues. The CDR3 DNA reads TGCGCCAGCAGCCCGGGGCAGGGTCGGGCCTCAACTAATGAAAAACTGTTTTTT. It translates to CASSPGQGRASTNEKLFF.

Relative to its sample, this clonotype is medium-sized. The chain is built from TRBV4-1 and TRBJ1-2; D is uncertain. V was cut by 0 bases and J by 4 bases, with 18 bases left in between. The CDR3 length is 17 residues. From germline, CDR1 is MGHRA and CDR2 YSYEKL. CDR3 in amino acids: CASSQESNKMASYGYTF. DNA of the CDR3: TGCGCCAGCAGCCAAGAATCTAATAAGATGGCGAGCTATGGCTACACCTTC.

The chain uses TRBV11-1 and TRBJ1-1; 7 positions agree with TRBD1. This CDR3 contains 14 residues. Germline lookup yields CDR1 SGHAT and CDR2 FQDESV (reference sequence). V dropped 3 bases and J dropped 4; count of bases not matched to a gene: 5. CDR3 amino acids: CASSLQQGSTEAFF. The CDR3 coding sequence is TGTGCCAGCAGCTTGCAACAGGGGAGCACTGAAGCTTTCTTT.

This sequence joins TRBV30 and TRBJ2-2; D is unresolved. Germline V gives CDR1 GTSNPN, CDR2 SVGIG (reference sequence). The CDR3 has 11 residues. Deletions cut 4 bases from V and 8 bases from J, with 8 bases between. This CDR3 is CAWNQGGELFF. Written as DNA, the CDR3 is TGTGCCTGGAATCAAGGAGGGGAGCTGTTTTTT.

In its sample, this clonotype was seen many times. The chain employs TRBV4-3 and TRBJ2-1; 10 bases agree with TRBD1. CDR3 length equals 16 residues. Looked up from germline, CDR1 is LGHNA and CDR2 is YSLEER. The trim removed 2 bases at V and 9 bases at J, leaving 10 bases unmatched. As DNA, the CDR3 is TGCGCCAGCAGCCAACTAATCCCGGGACAGGGGTCTGAGCAGTTCTTC. Its protein is CASSQLIPGQGSEQFF.

This clonotype was found many times. The rearrangement joins TRBV6-6 to TRBJ1-1; D not certain. The CDR3 totals 9 residues. CDR1 and CDR2 from the germline V gene are MNHNY and SVGAGI (reference sequence). V lost 8 bases to trimming and J lost 11 bases, with 9 bases between them. Here the CDR3 reads CASGTMAFF. The CDR3 nucleotides are TGTGCCAGCGGCACGATGGCTTTCTTT.

By frequency in the sample, this clonotype is medium-sized. The chain's CDR3 is CASSPAGAPGNTIYF. In DNA, the CDR3 is TGTGCCAGCAGCCCGGCGGGGGCGCCTGGAAACACCATATATTTT. The chain combines TRBV9 with TRBJ1-3, with D possibly TRBD1 on 6 matching bases. Germline-derived CDR1 and CDR2 are SGDLS and YYNGEE. The V and J ends lost 4 bases and 2 bases respectively, with 13 bases between them. The CDR3 covers 15 residues.

In this sample, this clonotype is medium-sized. The chain couples TRBV7-2 to TRBJ2-2; 9 bases are shared with TRBD2. This CDR3 has 16 residues. V was clipped by 5 bases and J by 4 bases; unmatched bases: 8. Germline-derived CDR1 and CDR2 are SGHTA and FQGNSA. For the CDR3, the DNA is TGTGCCAGCAGCGCTCTTAGCGGGGGCGGCACCGGGGAGCTGTTTTTT. Encoded protein: CASSALSGGGTGELFF.

In its sample, this clonotype was seen many times. CDR3 sequence reads: CATSRDPSTDTQYF. The CDR3 DNA reads as TGTGCCACCAGCAGAGATCCTAGCACAGATACGCAGTATTTT. V usage is TRBV15 and J usage is TRBJ2-3, with D unclear. The V and J ends lost 0 bases and 0 bases respectively, with 4 bases between them. Looked up from germline, CDR1 is LNHNV and CDR2 is YYDKDF (reference sequence). The CDR3 consists of 14 residues.

This clonotype was observed at least ten times. V is TRBV7-6 and J is TRBJ1-3; D is possibly TRBD1 (5 bases). The CDR3 spans 13 residues. V was pared by 8 bases and J by 0 bases, with 8 bases between. Germline V gene data show CDR1 as SGHVS and CDR2 as FNYEAQ. The CDR3 region is CASGDVSGNTIYF. CDR3 nucleotides: TGTGCCAGCGGGGACGTCTCTGGAAACACCATATATTTT.

This clonotype was observed many times. The chain links TRBV2 to TRBJ2-1; D is unresolved. V dropped 4 bases and J dropped 5 bases, with 9 bases sitting between them. The CDR3 is 13 residues long. Per the germline V gene, CDR1 is SNHLY and CDR2 is FYNNEI. The CDR3 nucleotides read TGTGCCAGCAGTGTAGGGCTAAACAATGAGCAGTTCTTC. Protein: CASSVGLNNEQFF.

Judged by abundance, this clonotype is medium-sized (0.01 to 0.1%). The chain combines TRBV7-2 with TRBJ2-2, with unresolved D. Germline V CDR1 and CDR2: SGHTA, FQGNSA. Trimming removed 1 base at V and 4 bases at J, with 7 bases between. This CDR3 spans 14 amino acids. The CDR3 here is CASSLGAGTGELFF. The CDR3 nucleotides read TGTGCCAGCAGCTTAGGAGCCGGCACCGGGGAGCTGTTTTTT. The full variable domain, rest sourced from reference TRBV7-2 and TRBJ2-2, is GAGVSQSPSNKVTEKGKDVELRCDPISGHTALYWYRQSLGQGLEFLIYFQGNSAPDKSGLPSDRFSAERTGGSVSTLTIQRTQQEDSAVYLCASSLGAGTGELFFGEGSRLTVL.

Judged by abundance, this clonotype is medium-sized. V is TRBV20-1 and J is TRBJ1-1; D gene uncertain. The CDR3 consists of 15 residues. Trimming removed 3 bases at V and 5 bases at J, with 19 bases between. CDR1 is DFQATT and CDR2 is SNEGSKA in the germline V gene (reference sequence). DNA for the CDR3: TGCAGTGCTAGTAGATGGGGAGGAAAGAGGACTGAAGCTTTCTTT. Protein product: CSASRWGGKRTEAFF.

The sample holds a few counts of this clonotype. The chain couples TRBV6-2 or TRBV6-3 to TRBJ1-1, with D unclear. The CDR3 consists of 14 residues. Trimming cost V 2 bases and J 3 bases, with 10 bases left between them. The germline CDR1 and CDR2 sequences are MNHEY and SVGEGT. For the CDR3, the DNA is TGTGCCAGCAGTTACGGATTTGGTGACACTGAAGCTTTCTTT. Its protein is CASSYGFGDTEAFF.

This clonotype is categorized as medium-sized (0.01 to 0.1%). For the CDR3, the DNA is TGTGCCAGCAGCTTAGGGGCAGGGATGTGGGACACTGAAGCTTTCTTT. This sequence encodes CASSLGAGMWDTEAFF. The rearrangement uses TRBV7-2 and TRBJ1-1, with D possibly matching TRBD1 (5 bases). V was clipped by 1 base and J by 3 bases, with 15 bases between them. The length of the CDR3 is 16 residues. The germline gives CDR1 SGHTA, CDR2 FQGNSA.

This clonotype is categorized as medium-sized (0.01 to 0.1%). The chain joins TRBV5-6 to TRBJ1-1; 12 nucleotides line up with TRBD1. V was pared by 1 base and J by 2 bases, with 6 bases of the junction left unmatched. The CDR3 has 17 residues. Germline V gene sequence: CDR1 SGHDT, CDR2 YYEEEE. The CDR3 loop reads CASSLTGQGAVNTEAFF. CDR3 DNA: TGTGCCAGCAGCTTGACGGGACAGGGGGCCGTAAACACTGAAGCTTTCTTT.

This clonotype has ten or more counts. CDR3 region: CASSLVRWENTGELFF. The DNA for the CDR3 is TGTGCCAGCAGCTTAGTACGATGGGAGAACACCGGGGAGCTGTTTTTT. This rearrangement joins TRBV7-6 to TRBJ2-2; D gene ambiguous. Germline CDR1 SGHVS, CDR2 FNYEAQ. V was cut by 1 base and J by 1 base, with 10 bases left in between. The CDR3 spans 16 residues.

This clonotype qualifies as medium-sized. The CDR3 DNA is TGTGCCAGCAGCCAAAGAGACAGAGACTATGGCTACACCTTC. Encoded protein: CASSQRDRDYGYTF. This sequence joins TRBV4-2 and TRBJ1-2; tentatively, D is TRBD1 (5 bases). V lost 2 bases to trimming and J lost 3 bases, with 10 bases between them. The CDR3 runs to 14 residues. Germline V gives CDR1 LGHNA, CDR2 YNFKEQ.

By proportion, this clonotype is medium-sized. V gene TRBV24-1 combines with J gene TRBJ1-4; weak D call: TRBD1 (6 bases). CDR1 is KGHDR, CDR2 SFDVKD, per germline. The CDR3 has 16 residues. V gave up 3 bases and J gave up 5 bases, with 15 bases separating them. DNA for the CDR3: TGTGCCACCAGTGATAAGAGTAACAGGGCGAATGAAAAACTGTTTTTT. This translates into CATSDKSNRANEKLFF.

Judged by abundance, this clonotype is medium-sized. V and J are TRBV23-1 and TRBJ1-5; D not certain. TRBV23-1 counts as an open reading frame of uncertain function. V lost 6 bases to trimming and J lost 0 bases, with 6 bases between them. The CDR3 contains 13 residues. As DNA, the CDR3 is TGCGCCAGCAGGGAATCTAGCAATCAGCCCCAGCATTTT. Its translation is CASRESSNQPQHF.

The sample holds many counts of this clonotype. The chain is built from TRBV5-1 and TRBJ2-2; perhaps TRBD2 as D (6 bases). The CDR3 runs to 14 residues. V gave up 5 bases and J gave up 4 bases, with 12 bases separating them. Germline CDR1 is SGHRS and CDR2 is YFSETQ. The CDR3 region has the DNA TGCGCCAGCAGGGCGGGACTTTTCACCGGGGAGCTGTTTTTT. Translating it yields CASRAGLFTGELFF.

This clonotype has at least ten counts. V gene TRBV12-3 or TRBV12-4 combines with J gene TRBJ1-2; 7 nucleotides agree with TRBD1. The trim removed 4 bases at V and 2 bases at J, leaving 1 base unmatched. The CDR3 runs to 13 residues. The CDR3 sequence: CASSSGQNYGYTF. Here the CDR3 DNA reads TGTGCCAGCAGTTCGGGACAGAACTATGGCTACACCTTC.